Below are 17 T cell receptor beta chains sequenced from a single sample in a study of shared clonotypes between healthy human individuals. Method: immunoSEQ multiplex PCR; TCRdb's copy keeps in-frame clones and lacks some. The data hold 2 million to 2.5 million clones, with approximately 96% observed a single time. Sequenced: naive CD4+ T cells sorted from blood. As to subset: CD45RA+ positively selected. These receptors were obtained from a man aged 18 to 29 in good health.

CDR3 DNA: TGTGCCAGCAGTTTAAAATACAATGAGCAGTTCTTC. This encodes CASSLKYNEQFF. The chain has TRBV28 and TRBJ2-1; D unresolved. The V end lost 2 bases, the J end lost 4 bases, and 3 bases lay between the germline ends. Germline CDR1 is MDHEN and CDR2 is SYDVKM. The CDR3 loop spans 12 amino acids.

The V gene is TRBV19, the J gene TRBJ2-1, with a possible D match to TRBD2 (5 bases). Trimming shortened V by 4 bases and J by 7 bases, and 14 bases separated the two germline ends. The germline V gene encodes CDR1 LNHDA and CDR2 SQIVND (reference sequence). The length of the CDR3 is 14 residues. CDR3 amino acids: CASSTLSERNEQFF. The CDR3 nucleotides are TGTGCCAGTAGTACCCTTAGCGAGAGGAATGAGCAGTTCTTC.

The chain couples TRBV29-1 to TRBJ2-5; no reliable D call. The CDR3 sequence is 13 residues long. V shed 5 bases and J shed 1 base, with 11 bases lying between them. Germline values: CDR1 SQVTM, CDR2 ANQGSEA. CDR3 bases: TGCAGCGTTTTCCCAACTGGCCAAGAGACCCAGTACTTC. This translates into CSVFPTGQETQYF.

The J gene is TRBJ1-2, the V gene TRBV28; 7 bases align to TRBD1. The germline gives CDR1 MDHEN, CDR2 SYDVKM. The ends lost 4 bases at V and 3 bases at J; junction bases unmatched: 8. This CDR3 spans 15 amino acids. The CDR3 nucleotides are TGTGCCAGCAGTTCTGTAGGGGGCGCCTACTATGGCTACACCTTC. It codes for CASSSVGGAYYGYTF.

The CDR3: CASSTPSSSNIQYF. The CDR3 DNA reads as TGTGCCAGTAGTACCCCCTCTTCCTCGAACATTCAGTACTTC. V and J are TRBV19 and TRBJ2-4; the D is unclear. The CDR3 runs to 14 residues. Deletions cut 4 bases from V and 7 bases from J, with 14 bases between. CDR1 is LNHDA and CDR2 is SQIVND in the germline V gene (reference sequence).

DNA for the CDR3: TGTGCCAGCATCGTGGGGCTGAACACCGGGGAGCTGTTTTTT. Translating gives CASIVGLNTGELFF. This chain joins TRBV6-1 and TRBJ2-2; the D gene is possibly TRBD1 (5 bases). This CDR3 is 14 amino acids long. The V end lost 7 bases, the J end lost 1 base, and 10 bases lay between the germline ends. Germline lookup yields CDR1 MNHNS and CDR2 SASEGT.

This chain uses TRBV10-3 with TRBJ2-2, with D unclear. CDR1 and CDR2 from the germline V gene are ENHRY and SYGVKD. CDR3 length: 15 residues. Trimming pared 6 bases from V and 1 base from J, leaving 12 bases between. CDR3 protein: CAIRGSVLNTGELFF. CDR3 sequence (DNA): TGTGCCATCAGGGGCAGTGTACTGAACACCGGGGAGCTGTTTTTT.

The chain joins TRBV6-6 to TRBJ2-7; D might be TRBD1 (5 bases). The V gene lost 0 bases and the J gene lost 3 bases, with 9 bases spanning the gap. There are 14 residues in the CDR3. Germline V gene data show CDR1 as MNHNY and CDR2 as SVGAGI (reference sequence). The DNA of the CDR3 is TGTGCCAGCAGTTACTCGGGGCGAAACTACGAGCAGTACTTC. This codes for CASSYSGRNYEQYF.

The rearrangement joins TRBV20-1 to TRBJ1-2, with D uncertain. This CDR3 has 10 amino acids. With 6 bases removed from V and 5 bases from J, the gap between germline ends came to 7 bases. CDR1 and CDR2 (germline): DFQATT, SNEGSKA (reference sequence). The CDR3 DNA sequence: TGCAGTGCCCTCAGTTATGGCTACACCTTC. Protein: CSALSYGYTF.

The chain recombines TRBV6-4 with TRBJ2-2, with D uncertain. CDR1 and CDR2 (germline): MRHNA, SNTAGT. CDR3 length equals 14 residues. Trimming took off 4 bases at V and 5 bases at J, with 11 bases between the two ends. The CDR3: CASSGIHGTGELFF. As DNA, the CDR3 is TGTGCCAGCAGTGGAATCCATGGGACCGGGGAGCTGTTTTTT.

This clone was counted a single time. This chain connects TRBV12-5 to TRBJ2-7; either TRBD1 or TRBD2 may fit D (5 bases each). The length of the CDR3 is 16 residues. Looked up from germline, CDR1 is LGHNT and CDR2 is FRNRAP. Deletions cut 6 bases from V and 2 bases from J, with 20 bases between. The CDR3 DNA is TGTGCTAGTGGCCCGCCTAGCAGGCAGGGTGCCTACGAGCAGTACTTC. This encodes CASGPPSRQGAYEQYF.

This chain uses TRBV5-6 with TRBJ1-2, with D hard to call. CDR1 and CDR2 (germline): SGHDT, YYEEEE. Between the trimmed V and J ends, which lost 1 base and 9 bases, there was a span of 10 bases. The length of the CDR3 is 12 residues. CDR3: CASSLNERSYTF. The CDR3 coding sequence is TGTGCCAGCAGCTTGAATGAGCGGAGCTACACCTTC.

The rearrangement uses TRBV30 and TRBJ1-3; D remains ambiguous. V lost 3 bases to trimming and J lost 8 bases, with 20 bases between them. There are 15 residues in the CDR3. Germline loops: CDR1 GTSNPN, CDR2 SVGIG (reference sequence). The DNA of the CDR3 is TGTGCCTGGAGCCCCGGAGTTATGACCGGGGACACCATATATTTT. Its protein product is CAWSPGVMTGDTIYF.

This chain uses TRBV7-8 with TRBJ1-1, with unresolved D. Trimming shortened V by 3 bases and J by 0 bases, and 11 bases separated the two germline ends. This CDR3 comprises 15 residues. Per the germline V gene, CDR1 is SGHVS and CDR2 is FQNEAQ. CDR3 protein: CASSFGVGMNTEAFF. The CDR3 DNA is TGTGCCAGCAGCTTCGGGGTAGGGATGAACACTGAAGCTTTCTTT.

This clone appeared once. The chain has TRBV2 and TRBJ2-1; possible D gene TRBD1, 6 bases. The germline V gene has CDR1 SNHLY and CDR2 FYNNEI. V was clipped by 6 bases and J by 8 bases, with 11 bases between them. The CDR3 has 12 amino acids. CDR3 in DNA: TGTGCCAGCAGACAGGGTCCGGATGAGCAGTTCTTC. Its translation is CASRQGPDEQFF.

V usage is TRBV25-1 and J usage is TRBJ2-2, with 7 positions matching TRBD2. Trimming at V came to 6 bases and at J to 7 bases, leaving 8 bases not matched to a gene. The CDR3 extends over 14 amino acids. Germline lookup yields CDR1 MGHDK and CDR2 SYGVNS. The CDR3 protein is CASRNSGSNGELFF. The CDR3 region has the DNA TGTGCCAGCAGAAATAGCGGGTCCAACGGGGAGCTGTTTTTT.

The chain recombines TRBV2 with TRBJ1-2; TRBD1 matches at 9 bases. Per germline, CDR1 SNHLY and CDR2 FYNNEI. V lost 5 bases, J lost 7 bases, and 11 bases stayed unmatched. The CDR3 runs to 15 residues. The CDR3 reads CASSLGQGPFGGYTF. CDR3 sequence (DNA): TGTGCCAGCAGTCTGGGACAGGGACCGTTTGGTGGCTACACCTTC.